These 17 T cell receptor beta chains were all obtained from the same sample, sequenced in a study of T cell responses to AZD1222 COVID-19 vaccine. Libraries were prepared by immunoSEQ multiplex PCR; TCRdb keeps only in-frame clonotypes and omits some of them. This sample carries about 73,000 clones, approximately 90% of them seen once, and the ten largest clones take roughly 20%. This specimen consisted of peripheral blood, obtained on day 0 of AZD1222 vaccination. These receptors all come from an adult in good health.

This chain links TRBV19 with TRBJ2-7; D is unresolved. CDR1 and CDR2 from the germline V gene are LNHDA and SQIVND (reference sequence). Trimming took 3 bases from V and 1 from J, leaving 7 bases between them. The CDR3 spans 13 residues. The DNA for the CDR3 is TGTGCCAGTAGTATGGTCGAATCCTACGAGCAGTACTTC. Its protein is CASSMVESYEQYF.

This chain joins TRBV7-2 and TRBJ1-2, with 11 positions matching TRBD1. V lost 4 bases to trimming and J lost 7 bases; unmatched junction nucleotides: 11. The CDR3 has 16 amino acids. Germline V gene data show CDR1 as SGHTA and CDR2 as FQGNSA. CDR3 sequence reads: CASSSYRTGQGVGYTF. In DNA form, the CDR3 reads TGTGCCAGCAGCTCTTACAGAACGGGACAGGGGGTTGGCTACACCTTC.

The CDR3, as DNA: TGTGCCAGCAGCCGGGGCCTTTCAGCACCCCTCCACTTT. Its protein is CASSRGLSAPLHF. This chain uses TRBV5-5 with TRBJ1-6; a weak D match, TRBD1 (5 bases). Germline lookup yields CDR1 SGHKS and CDR2 YYEKEE (reference sequence). Trimming left V 4 bases short and J 11 bases short, with 13 bases between. The CDR3 consists of 13 residues.

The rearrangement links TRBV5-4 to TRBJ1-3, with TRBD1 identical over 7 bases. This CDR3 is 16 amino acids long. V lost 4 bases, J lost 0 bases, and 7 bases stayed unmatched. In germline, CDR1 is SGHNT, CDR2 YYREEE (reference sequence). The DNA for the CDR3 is TGTGCCAGCAGCCCCAGGGGGGGATACTCTGGAAACACCATATATTTT. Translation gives CASSPRGGYSGNTIYF.

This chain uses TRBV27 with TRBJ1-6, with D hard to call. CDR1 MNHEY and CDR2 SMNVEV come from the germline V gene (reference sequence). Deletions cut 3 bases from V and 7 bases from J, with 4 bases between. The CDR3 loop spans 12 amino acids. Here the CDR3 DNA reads TGTGCCAGCAGTTTGATGAATTCACCCCTCCACTTT. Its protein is CASSLMNSPLHF.

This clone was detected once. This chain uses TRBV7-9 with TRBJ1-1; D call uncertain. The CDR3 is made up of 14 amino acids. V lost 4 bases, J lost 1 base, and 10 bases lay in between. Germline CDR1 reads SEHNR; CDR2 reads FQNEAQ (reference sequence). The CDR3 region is CASSSPVGNTEAFF. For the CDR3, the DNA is TGTGCCAGCAGCTCTCCGGTCGGGAACACTGAAGCTTTCTTT.

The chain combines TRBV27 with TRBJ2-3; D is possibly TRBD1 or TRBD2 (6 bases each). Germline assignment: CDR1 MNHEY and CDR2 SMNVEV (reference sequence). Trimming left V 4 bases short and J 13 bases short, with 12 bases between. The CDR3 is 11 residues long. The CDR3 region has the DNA TGTGCCAGCAGTTCGGTGGGGGGCAAGTATTTT. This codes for CASSSVGGKYF.

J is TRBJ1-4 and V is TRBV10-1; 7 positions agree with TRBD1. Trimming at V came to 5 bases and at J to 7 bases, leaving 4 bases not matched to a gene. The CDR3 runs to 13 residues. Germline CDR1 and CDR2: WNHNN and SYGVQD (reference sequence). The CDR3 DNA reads TGCGCCAGCAGTCAGGGGGAGGCTGAAAAACTGTTTTTT. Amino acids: CASSQGEAEKLFF.

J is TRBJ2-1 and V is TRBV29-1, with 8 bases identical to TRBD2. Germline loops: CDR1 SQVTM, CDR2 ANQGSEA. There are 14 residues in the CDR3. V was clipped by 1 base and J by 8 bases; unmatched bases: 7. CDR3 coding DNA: TGCAGCGTTGAAGGCCGCTCGACTAGCGATGAGCAGTTCTTC. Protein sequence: CSVEGRSTSDEQFF.

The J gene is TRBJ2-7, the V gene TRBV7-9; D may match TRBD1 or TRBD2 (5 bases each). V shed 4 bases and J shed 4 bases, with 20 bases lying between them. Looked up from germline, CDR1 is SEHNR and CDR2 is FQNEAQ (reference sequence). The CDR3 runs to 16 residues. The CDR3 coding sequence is TGTGCCAGCAGCTCGACTCGAGGGGTGGGGGTGTACGAGCAGTACTTC. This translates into CASSSTRGVGVYEQYF.

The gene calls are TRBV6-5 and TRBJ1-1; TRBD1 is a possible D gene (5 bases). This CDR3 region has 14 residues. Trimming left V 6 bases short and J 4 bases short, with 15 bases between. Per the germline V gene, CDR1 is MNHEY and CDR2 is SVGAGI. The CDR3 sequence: CASRFVPGPTEAFF. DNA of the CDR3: TGTGCCAGCAGGTTCGTCCCAGGGCCCACTGAAGCTTTCTTT.

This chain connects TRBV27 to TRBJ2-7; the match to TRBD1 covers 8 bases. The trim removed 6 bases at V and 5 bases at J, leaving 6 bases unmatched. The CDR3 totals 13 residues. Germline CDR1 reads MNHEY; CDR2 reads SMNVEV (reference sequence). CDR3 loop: CASRTGASNEQYF. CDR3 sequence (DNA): TGTGCCAGCAGGACAGGGGCGTCCAACGAGCAGTACTTC.

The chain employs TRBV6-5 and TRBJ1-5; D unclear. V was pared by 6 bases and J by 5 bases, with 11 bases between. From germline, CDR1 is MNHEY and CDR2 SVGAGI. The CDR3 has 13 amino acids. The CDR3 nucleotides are TGTGCCAGCAGCCAGACCCGACATCAGCCCCAGCATTTT. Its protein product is CASSQTRHQPQHF.

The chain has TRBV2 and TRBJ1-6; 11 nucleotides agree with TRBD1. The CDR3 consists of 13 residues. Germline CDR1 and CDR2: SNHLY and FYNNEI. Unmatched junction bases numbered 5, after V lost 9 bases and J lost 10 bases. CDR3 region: CARGTGGRSPLHF. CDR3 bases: TGTGCCAGGGGGACAGGGGGACGGTCACCCCTCCACTTT.

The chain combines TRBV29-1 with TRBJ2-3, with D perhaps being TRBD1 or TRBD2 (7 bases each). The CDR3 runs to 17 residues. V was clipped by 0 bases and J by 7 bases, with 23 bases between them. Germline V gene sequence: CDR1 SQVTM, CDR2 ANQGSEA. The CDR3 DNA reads TGCAGCGTTGAAGATCAGGGAGGGGGCCCCCTCGCACATACGCAGTATTTT. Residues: CSVEDQGGGPLAHTQYF.

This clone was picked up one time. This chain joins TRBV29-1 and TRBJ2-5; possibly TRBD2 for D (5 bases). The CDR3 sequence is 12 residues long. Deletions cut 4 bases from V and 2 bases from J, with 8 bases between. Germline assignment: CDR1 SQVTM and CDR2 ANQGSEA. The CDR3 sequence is CSVGGGQETQYF. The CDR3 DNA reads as TGCAGCGTTGGTGGCGGGCAAGAGACCCAGTACTTC.

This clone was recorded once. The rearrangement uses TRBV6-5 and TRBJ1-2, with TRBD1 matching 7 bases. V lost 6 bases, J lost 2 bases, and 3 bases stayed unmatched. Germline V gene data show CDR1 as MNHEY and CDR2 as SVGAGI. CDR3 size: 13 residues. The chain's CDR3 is CASSPTGNYGYTF. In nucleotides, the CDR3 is TGTGCCAGCAGCCCGACAGGGAACTATGGCTACACCTTC.